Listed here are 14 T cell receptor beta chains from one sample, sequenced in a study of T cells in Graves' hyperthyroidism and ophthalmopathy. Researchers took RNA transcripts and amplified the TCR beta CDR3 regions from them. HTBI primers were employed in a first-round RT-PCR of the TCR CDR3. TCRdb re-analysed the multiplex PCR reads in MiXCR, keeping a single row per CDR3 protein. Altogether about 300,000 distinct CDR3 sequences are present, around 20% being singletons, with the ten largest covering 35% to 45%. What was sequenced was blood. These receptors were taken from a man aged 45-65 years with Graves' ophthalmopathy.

This chain's CDR3 is CASEDRRVDEKLFF. CDR3 DNA: TGTGCCAGTGAAGACCGAAGGGTGGATGAAAAACTGTTTTTT. The rearrangement links TRBV19 to TRBJ1-4; D is unclear. This CDR3 contains 14 residues. V lost 8 bases, J lost 6 bases, and 16 bases lay in between. Germline CDR1 is LNHDA and CDR2 is SQIVND (reference sequence).

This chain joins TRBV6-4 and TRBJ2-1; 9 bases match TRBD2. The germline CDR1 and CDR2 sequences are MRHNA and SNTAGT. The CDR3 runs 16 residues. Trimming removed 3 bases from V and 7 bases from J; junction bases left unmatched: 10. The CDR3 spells CASSENPGLAVNEQFF. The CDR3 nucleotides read TGTGCCAGCAGTGAAAATCCGGGACTAGCAGTGAATGAGCAGTTCTTC.

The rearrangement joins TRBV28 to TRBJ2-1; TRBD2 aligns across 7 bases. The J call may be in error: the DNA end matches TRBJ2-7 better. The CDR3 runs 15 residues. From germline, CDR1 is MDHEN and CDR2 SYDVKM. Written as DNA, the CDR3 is TGTGCCAGCAGTGTACCGGGACTACTCAAGAATGAGCAGTACTTC. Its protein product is CASSVPGLLKNEQYF.

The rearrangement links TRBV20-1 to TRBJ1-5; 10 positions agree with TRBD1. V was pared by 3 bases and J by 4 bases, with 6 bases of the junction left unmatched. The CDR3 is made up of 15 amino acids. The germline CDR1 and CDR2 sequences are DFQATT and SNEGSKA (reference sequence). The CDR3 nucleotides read TGCAGTGCTAGGGTACCGGGACAGGGGAATCAGCCCCAGCATTTT. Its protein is CSARVPGQGNQPQHF.

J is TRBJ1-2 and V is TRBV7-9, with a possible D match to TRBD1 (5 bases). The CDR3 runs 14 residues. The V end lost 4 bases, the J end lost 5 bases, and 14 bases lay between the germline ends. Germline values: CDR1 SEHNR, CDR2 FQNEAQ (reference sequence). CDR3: CASSSPGLIYGYTF. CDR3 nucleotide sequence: TGTGCCAGCAGCTCGCCGGGACTGATTTATGGCTACACCTTC. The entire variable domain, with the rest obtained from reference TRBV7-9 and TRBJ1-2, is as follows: DTGVSQNPRHKITKRGQNVTFRCDPISEHNRLYWYRQTLGQGPEFLTYFQNEAQLEKSRLLSDRFSAERPKGSFSTLEIQRTEQGDSAMYLCASSSPGLIYGYTFGSGTRLTVV.

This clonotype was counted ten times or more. The CDR3 bases are TGTGCCAGCAGTTTAAGGGAGAGGGGAGCTTTCTTT. This translates into CASSLRERGAFF. The chain joins TRBV12-3 or TRBV12-4 to TRBJ1-1, with D tentatively TRBD1 (5 bases). Trimming cost V 2 bases and J 10 bases, with 11 bases left between them. This CDR3 region has 12 residues.

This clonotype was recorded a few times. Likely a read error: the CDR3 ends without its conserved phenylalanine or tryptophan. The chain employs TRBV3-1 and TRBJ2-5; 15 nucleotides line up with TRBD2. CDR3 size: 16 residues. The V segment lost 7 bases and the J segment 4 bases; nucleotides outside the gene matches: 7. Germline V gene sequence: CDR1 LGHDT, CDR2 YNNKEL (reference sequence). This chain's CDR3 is CASKGTSGRRRETQYL. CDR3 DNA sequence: TGTGCCAGCAAGGGGACTAGCGGGAGGAGGAGAGAGACCCAGTACCTC.

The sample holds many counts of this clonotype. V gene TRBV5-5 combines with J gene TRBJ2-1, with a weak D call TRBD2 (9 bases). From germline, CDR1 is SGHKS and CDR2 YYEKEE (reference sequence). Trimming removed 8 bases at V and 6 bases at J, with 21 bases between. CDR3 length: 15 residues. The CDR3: CASTQGGLALNEQFF. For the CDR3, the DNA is TGTGCCAGTACACAGGGGGGACTAGCCCTCAATGAGCAGTTCTTC.

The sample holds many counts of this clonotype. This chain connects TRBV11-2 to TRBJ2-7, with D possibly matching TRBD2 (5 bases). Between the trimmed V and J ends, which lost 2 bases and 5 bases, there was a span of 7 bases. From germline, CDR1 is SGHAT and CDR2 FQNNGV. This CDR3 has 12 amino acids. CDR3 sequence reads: CASSLYGDEQYF. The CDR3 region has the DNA TGTGCCAGCAGCTTATACGGGGACGAGCAGTACTTC. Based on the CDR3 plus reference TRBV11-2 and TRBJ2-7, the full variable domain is EAGVAQSPRYKIIEKRQSVAFWCNPISGHATLYWYQQILGQGPKLLIQFQNNGVVDDSQLPKDRFSAERLKGVDSTLKIQPAKLEDSAVYLCASSLYGDEQYFGPGTRLTVT.

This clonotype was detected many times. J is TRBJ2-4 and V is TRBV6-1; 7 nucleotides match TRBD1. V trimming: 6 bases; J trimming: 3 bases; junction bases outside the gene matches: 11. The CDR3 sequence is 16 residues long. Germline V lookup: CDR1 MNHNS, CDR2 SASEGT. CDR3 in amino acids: CASRDYTGVSKNIQYF. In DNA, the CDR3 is TGTGCCAGCAGGGATTATACAGGGGTTAGCAAAAACATTCAGTACTTC.

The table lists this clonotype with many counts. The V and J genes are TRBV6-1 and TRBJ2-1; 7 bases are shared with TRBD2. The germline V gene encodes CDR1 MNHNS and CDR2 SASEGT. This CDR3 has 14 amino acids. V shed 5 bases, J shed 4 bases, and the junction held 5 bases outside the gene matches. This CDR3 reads CASSRDYTYNEQFF. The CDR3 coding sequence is TGTGCCAGCAGTAGGGACTATACTTACAATGAGCAGTTCTTC.

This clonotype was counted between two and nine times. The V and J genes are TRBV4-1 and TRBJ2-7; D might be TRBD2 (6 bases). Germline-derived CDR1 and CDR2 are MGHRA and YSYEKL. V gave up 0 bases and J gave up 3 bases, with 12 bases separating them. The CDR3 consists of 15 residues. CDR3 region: CASSQDRASDYEQYF. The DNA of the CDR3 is TGCGCCAGCAGCCAAGACAGGGCTAGCGACTACGAGCAGTACTTC.

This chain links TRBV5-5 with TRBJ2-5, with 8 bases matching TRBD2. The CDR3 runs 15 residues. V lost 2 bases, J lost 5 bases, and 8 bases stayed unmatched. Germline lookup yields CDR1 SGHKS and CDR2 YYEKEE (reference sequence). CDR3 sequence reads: CASSFRGGPTETQYF. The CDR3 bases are TGTGCCAGCAGCTTCCGGGGGGGCCCCACGGAGACCCAGTACTTC.

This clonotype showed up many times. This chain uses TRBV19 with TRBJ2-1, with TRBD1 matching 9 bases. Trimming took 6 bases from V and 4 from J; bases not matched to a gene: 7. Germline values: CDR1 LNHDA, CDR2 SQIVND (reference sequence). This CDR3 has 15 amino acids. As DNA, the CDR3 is TGTGCCAGTAGGCCCGGGACAGGGAATTACAATGAGCAGTTCTTC. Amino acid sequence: CASRPGTGNYNEQFF.